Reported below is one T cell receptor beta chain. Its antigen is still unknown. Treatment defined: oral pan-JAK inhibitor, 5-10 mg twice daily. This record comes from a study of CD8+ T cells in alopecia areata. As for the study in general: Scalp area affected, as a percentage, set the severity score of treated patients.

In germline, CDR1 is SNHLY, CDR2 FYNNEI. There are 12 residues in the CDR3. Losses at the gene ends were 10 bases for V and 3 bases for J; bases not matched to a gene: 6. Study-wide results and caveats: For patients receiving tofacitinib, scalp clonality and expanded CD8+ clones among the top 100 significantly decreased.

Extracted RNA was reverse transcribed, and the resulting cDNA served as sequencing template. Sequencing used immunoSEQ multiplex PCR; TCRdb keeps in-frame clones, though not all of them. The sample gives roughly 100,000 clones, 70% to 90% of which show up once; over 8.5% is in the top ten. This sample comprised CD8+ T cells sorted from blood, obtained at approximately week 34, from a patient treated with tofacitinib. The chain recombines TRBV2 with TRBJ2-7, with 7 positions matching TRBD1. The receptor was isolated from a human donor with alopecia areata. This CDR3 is CATYDRDYEQYF. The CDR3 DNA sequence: TGTGCCACCTATGACAGGGACTACGAGCAGTACTTC.